Below, 17 T cell receptor beta chains from the same sample are listed, as sequenced in a study of cytomegalovirus exposure and HLA in healthy donors. The study ran its PCR with 60 Vbeta and 13 Jbeta primers. The protocol was immunoSEQ multiplex PCR, while the TCRdb copy is restricted to in-frame clones and leaves out a portion. This sample has 140,000 to 150,000 clones, with 75% to 85% found just once. Sequencing input: PBMCs. Receptors were obtained from a man between 35 and 55 years old in good health and CMV-seronegative.

The V gene is TRBV4-3, the J gene TRBJ2-3, with 11 bases matching TRBD1. The CDR3 totals 15 residues. J was trimmed by 7 bases and V by 1 base; bases with no gene match: 4. CDR1 is LGHNA, CDR2 YSLEER, per germline. CDR3 bases: TGCGCCAGCAGCCAAGGGACAGGGGGCTCGTATACGCAGTATTTT. Encoded protein: CASSQGTGGSYTQYF.

The V call is TRBV25-1, the J call TRBJ2-5, with TRBD1 as a possible D gene (6 bases). Matching the DNA end better, TRBJ2-7 makes the J call doubtful. This CDR3 has 12 residues. Germline V gene sequence: CDR1 MGHDK, CDR2 SYGVNS. In nucleotides, the CDR3 is TGTGCCAGCAGTGAACAGGGGTACGAGCAGTACTTC. This translates into CASSEQGYEQYF.

The chain combines TRBV6-4 with TRBJ1-1, with D unclear. With 3 bases removed from V and 3 bases from J, the gap between germline ends came to 8 bases. This CDR3 has 13 amino acids. Per the germline V gene, CDR1 is MRHNA and CDR2 is SNTAGT. Here the CDR3 reads CASSERGDTEAFF. Written as DNA, the CDR3 is TGTGCCAGCAGTGAACGGGGAGACACTGAAGCTTTCTTT.

This clone occurred once. The chain employs TRBV25-1 and TRBJ2-7; 9 nucleotides agree with TRBD1. Germline-derived CDR1 and CDR2 are MGHDK and SYGVNS. Unmatched junction bases numbered 6, after V lost 8 bases and J lost 7 bases. The CDR3 is 12 residues long. Here the CDR3 DNA reads TGTGCCAGCCGACAGGGGGTAGGAGAGCAGTACTTC. Amino acid sequence: CASRQGVGEQYF.

The chain couples TRBV5-6 to TRBJ1-2; possibly TRBD1 for D (6 bases). V was pared by 0 bases and J by 2 bases, with 23 bases between. The CDR3 loop spans 19 amino acids. Germline CDR1 SGHDT, CDR2 YYEEEE. CDR3 protein: CASSLAGDWGRGENYGYTF. The CDR3 DNA follows: TGTGCCAGCAGCTTGGCCGGCGACTGGGGGCGCGGTGAAAACTATGGCTACACCTTC.

This chain uses TRBV7-6 with TRBJ2-5; 8 bases are a match to TRBD1. J gave up 5 bases and V 5 bases, and 7 bases lay outside the gene matches. Germline loops: CDR1 SGHVS, CDR2 FNYEAQ. The CDR3 runs to 14 residues. The CDR3 region is CASSQHRGAETQYF. DNA for the CDR3: TGTGCCAGCAGCCAGCACAGGGGGGCTGAGACCCAGTACTTC.

The chain recombines TRBV19 with TRBJ2-7; TRBD1 agrees at 7 bases. Per the germline V gene, CDR1 is LNHDA and CDR2 is SQIVND (reference sequence). With 6 bases clipped from V and 5 bases from J, the junction kept 7 bases outside the gene matches. There are 13 residues in the CDR3. CDR3 nucleotides: TGTGCCAGTAGCCAGACAGGGCTGGACGAGCAGTACTTC. Its protein is CASSQTGLDEQYF.

The chain employs TRBV11-2 and TRBJ1-2; 7 nucleotides align to TRBD1. CDR1 is SGHAT, CDR2 FQNNGV, per germline. The CDR3 loop spans 14 amino acids. The V gene end was trimmed by 5 bases and the J gene end by 8 bases; junction bases not matched to a gene: 11. CDR3 DNA sequence: TGTGCCAGCAGCCCCTGGGACAGACCCCTGGGCTACACCTTC. It is translated as CASSPWDRPLGYTF. Looking up the rest from reference TRBV11-2 and TRBJ1-2 gives the full variable domain: EAGVAQSPRYKIIEKRQSVAFWCNPISGHATLYWYQQILGQGPKLLIQFQNNGVVDDSQLPKDRFSAERLKGVDSTLKIQPAKLEDSAVYLCASSPWDRPLGYTFGSGTRLTVV.

J is TRBJ2-1 and V is TRBV7-2, with D possibly matching TRBD2 (6 bases). The germline V and J ends were trimmed by 5 bases and 6 bases, with 14 bases remaining between them. This CDR3 contains 14 residues. Germline assignment: CDR1 SGHTA and CDR2 FQGNSA. In DNA form, the CDR3 reads TGTGCCAGCAGCCCTGGGACTCCCACCAATGAGCAGTTCTTC. This sequence encodes CASSPGTPTNEQFF.

The genes are TRBV14 and TRBJ1-1; D is unresolved. Germline CDR1 and CDR2: SGHDN and FVKESK. This CDR3 comprises 15 residues. Trimming took off 0 bases at V and 4 bases at J, with 12 bases between the two ends. The CDR3 nucleotides are TGTGCCAGCAGCCAAGATTGGGGAGTGGGCACTGAAGCTTTCTTT. Its translation is CASSQDWGVGTEAFF.

This clone was seen a few times. The chain joins TRBV10-1 to TRBJ2-3, with 8 bases fitting TRBD1. The CDR3 has 16 residues. The V and J ends lost 6 bases and 1 base, in that order; junction bases with no gene match: 9. Germline loops: CDR1 WNHNN, CDR2 SYGVQD (reference sequence). CDR3 region: CASSGSRTGRTDTQYF. Here the CDR3 DNA reads TGCGCCAGCAGCGGTTCTCGGACAGGGCGCACAGATACGCAGTATTTT.

The J gene is TRBJ1-2, the V gene TRBV6-1; D gene unclear. Trimming removed 3 bases from V and 5 bases from J, with 13 bases in between. This CDR3 has 14 amino acids. Per the germline V gene, CDR1 is MNHNS and CDR2 is SASEGT. CDR3 in amino acids: CASSETPARYGYTF. CDR3 DNA: TGTGCCAGCAGTGAGACTCCTGCGCGGTATGGCTACACCTTC.

The chain employs TRBV7-3 and TRBJ2-5; D perhaps matches TRBD2 (6 bases). The CDR3 is made up of 15 amino acids. The V and J ends lost 3 bases and 4 bases respectively, with 15 bases between them. Germline V gene lookup returns CDR1 SGHTA and CDR2 FQGTGA. The DNA of the CDR3 is TGTGCCAGCAGCTTCAGGCCTCGGGGAGGAGAGACCCAGTACTTC. This codes for CASSFRPRGGETQYF.

Only a few counts were recorded for this clone. The gene calls are TRBV4-1 and TRBJ1-2, with a possible D match to TRBD1 (5 bases). Trimming took off 0 bases at V and 3 bases at J, with 11 bases between the two ends. CDR1 and CDR2 from the germline V gene are MGHRA and YSYEKL. This CDR3 spans 15 amino acids. The DNA of the CDR3 is TGCGCCAGCAGCCAAGATATATGGGGCGACTATGGCTACACCTTC. This encodes CASSQDIWGDYGYTF.

This clone has only a few counts. The chain combines TRBV5-1 with TRBJ2-5, with a tentative D call TRBD1 (6 bases). The DNA matches TRBJ2-7 better at its end, which makes the J call doubtful. The germline gives CDR1 SGHRS, CDR2 YFSETQ. The CDR3 length is 14 residues. CDR3 DNA sequence: TGCGCCAGCAGCTTTCAGGGGTCAAACTACGAGCAGTACTTC. It is translated as CASSFQGSNYEQYF.

J is TRBJ1-3 and V is TRBV18, with D possibly TRBD1 on 5 matching bases. Germline-derived CDR1 and CDR2 are KGHSH and LQKENI. The V end was cut by 5 bases, the J end by 0 bases, with 17 bases between. CDR3 length: 17 amino acids. The CDR3, as DNA: TGTGCCAGCTCAAACAATGCGGGACCCGGCTCTGGAAACACCATATATTTT. Protein: CASSNNAGPGSGNTIYF.

This clone was detected only once. The chain is built from TRBV10-1 and TRBJ2-5, with a possible D match to TRBD1 (6 bases). The J call is doubtful: the DNA matches TRBJ2-7 better. The CDR3 consists of 13 residues. Per the germline V gene, CDR1 is WNHNN and CDR2 is SYGVQD (reference sequence). CDR3: CASSGNRENEQYF. The CDR3 DNA reads TGCGCCAGCAGTGGTAACAGGGAAAACGAGCAGTACTTC.